Below, one TCR beta chain is given with its context. Its antigen is still unknown. No much larger clone is present one base from it, and per-base qualities are unavailable. The TCR beta CDR3 regions were amplified from RNA transcripts. For the first round of RT-PCR on the TCR CDR3, the HTBI primer set was used together with the Qiagen OneStep RT-PCR kit. The libraries were constructed in a second round of multiplex PCR and then size-selected and purified. Libraries were sequenced paired-end with 100 bp reads on an Illumina HiSeq2000. For the original study's pipeline: SOAPnuke was used to process the raw data, removing reads that contained adapters or uncalled bases, had a mean Phred below 15, or lacked an exact match to the constant primer or identifier. High-quality paired reads were merged with COPE v1.2.5, and unique nucleotide sequences were defined as clonotypes. MiTCR v1.1 was used to align the clonotypes against IMGT TRBV, TRBD and TRBJ reference segments. The analysis included only V-J combinations with a frequency above 0.0001, which together covered 98% to 99.2% of the repertoires. A TCS score was defined as the ratio between F50 (clonal expansion) and ExV (chaos), using BLOSUM62-based TCRdist between CDR3 peptides within each V-J. Welch's t-statistics and random forest reduced some 510 V-J features to 13, which were used in a naive Bayes classifier (R e1071). The similarity between thyroid and blood repertoires was quantified using the Morisita-Horn index. TCRdb reanalyzed the raw reads on its own, using fastp at Q25 for trimming and MiXCR for clone calling, and kept in-frame beta chains. Each CDR3 protein appears once, grouped with its most common genes and DNA. TCRdb's processing, not the authors', yielded these V and J calls. The sample table lists around 620,000 distinct CDR3 sequences, 46% of them with a count of one. About 20% of the sample lies in the top ten.

At the junction V is shortened by 6 bases and J by 3 bases; bases outside the gene matches: 10. Taken from cysteine to phenylalanine, the CDR3 has 14 residues. Of the read, only the CDR3 DNA is kept; its 42 bases are in frame from base 1. Reading the germline V gene (reference sequence) gives CDR1 DFQATT and CDR2 SNEGSKA. This record comes from a study of T cells in Graves' hyperthyroidism and ophthalmopathy (dated by TCRdb to the late 2010s). For the study in its entirety: To identify distinguishing TCR V-J signatures, a discovery cohort of around 98 patients was used, comprising 43 with Graves' ophthalmopathy and around 60 with stable Graves' hyperthyroidism. An independent validation cohort of under 20 hyperthyroidism patients and about 15 patients who later progressed to ophthalmopathy tested prospective prediction of ophthalmopathy. The 95 to 100 discovery patients were randomly split 7:3 into training and test sets. In addition, the study compared T-cell repertoires in thyroid tissue and in blood from several Graves' hyperthyroidism patients. After blood sampling, hyperthyroidism patients were treated with methimazole at a starting dose of 30 mg daily, and ophthalmopathy patients were treated with high-dose intravenous methylprednisolone. TCR Vbeta CDR3 sequencing of 135 peripheral blood samples (over 40 ophthalmopathy, some 75 hyperthyroidism and around 17 progressor patients) is reported in the paper. Broad study findings and their caveats: In validation, progression to ophthalmopathy was predicted by the model with around 70% sensitivity and approximately 78% specificity, a median of approximately 6.5 months before onset. Most expanded thyroid clonotypes (frequency above 0.001) were also detected in blood, a finding suggesting that blood repertoires may reflect thyroid immune responses. No statistical method was used to fix the sample size in advance, and group allocation was not hidden from the investigators. In cross-validation, a model built on a 13 V-J signature told ophthalmopathy apart from stable hyperthyroidism with 85% to 90% sensitivity and roughly 81% specificity, and in testing the same model reached 80%/75%.

The study excluded patients with uncontrolled infections, other autoimmune diseases, pregnancy or lactation. Clinical symptoms, serum thyroxine and TRAb, thyroid ultrasound, and orbital computed tomography formed the basis for the diagnoses. Trizol reagent was used to extract total RNA, and RNA quality was then checked on an Agilent 2100 Bioanalyzer. The chain links TRBV20-1 with TRBJ2-7; TRBD2 lines up with 8 middle nucleotides. Material: peripheral blood or thyroid tissue (not recorded which). The TCR was taken from an adult woman with Graves' disease, either hyperthyroidism or ophthalmopathy (not recorded which). The CDR3 in this case is CSAGGGGRLYEQYF. The nucleotides read TGCAGTGCGGGGGGTGGCGGGAGGCTCTACGAGCAGTACTTC.